This passage covers 5 T cell receptor beta chains from one sample sequenced in a study of blood T cells in healthy people across ages. A second PCR of roughly 7 to 11 cycles used a sample-barcoded 5' primer and a J-beta primer mix. Via MiXCR, TCRdb re-called the 5' RACE reads, giving one row per CDR3 protein. The repertoire includes some 710,000 distinct CDR3 sequences, 22% of them detected once, and about 22% sits in the top ten. What was sequenced was blood. Receptors originate from a man in his 70s in good health.

This chain uses TRBV29-1 with TRBJ2-3; tentatively, D is TRBD2 (6 bases). CDR3 size: 14 residues. Between the trimmed V and J ends, which lost 6 bases and 2 bases, there was a span of 15 bases. Germline V gene lookup returns CDR1 SQVTM and CDR2 ANQGSEA. CDR3 DNA: TGCAGCGTGGAGGGGAGACAGAACACAGATACGCAGTATTTT. Translated, it gives CSVEGRQNTDTQYF.

This clonotype was counted a few times. The rearrangement joins TRBV20-1 to TRBJ1-4; 7 bases match TRBD1. CDR3 length: 15 residues. The J segment lost 14 bases and the V segment lost 0 bases, leaving 15 bases of the junction unmatched. Germline V gene sequence: CDR1 DFQATT, CDR2 SNEGSKA (reference sequence). Written as DNA, the CDR3 is TGCAGTGCTAGAGATCAAGGGGCAGGGGGGAAGCCGCTGTTTTTT. This codes for CSARDQGAGGKPLFF.

This clonotype was seen more than once but under ten times. The V and J genes are TRBV6-2 or TRBV6-3 and TRBJ2-7; weak D call: TRBD2 (5 bases). The CDR3 runs to 15 residues. The V end lost 6 bases, the J end lost 3 bases, and 18 bases lay between the germline ends. Germline V lookup: CDR1 MNHEY, CDR2 SVGEGT. The CDR3 DNA sequence: TGTGCCAGCAGGCGGCAGCAGACGGGATTCTACGAGCAGTACTTC. Residues: CASRRQQTGFYEQYF.

The chain carries TRBV7-8 and TRBJ2-6, with a weak D call TRBD1 (6 bases). Germline CDR1 SGHVS, CDR2 FQNEAQ. The V end was cut by 1 base, the J end by 2 bases, with 12 bases between. The CDR3 totals 17 residues. CDR3 in amino acids: CASSLGTGLAGANVLTF. The CDR3 DNA follows: TGTGCCAGCAGCTTAGGAACAGGGTTGGCTGGGGCCAACGTCCTGACTTTC.

This clonotype was observed at least ten times. The rearrangement uses TRBV7-9 and TRBJ1-3; D remains ambiguous. Deletions cut 3 bases from V and 0 bases from J, with 9 bases between. The CDR3 is made up of 15 amino acids. Germline V gene data show CDR1 as SEHNR and CDR2 as FQNEAQ (reference sequence). CDR3 in amino acids: CASSFGTGSGNTIYF. The CDR3 DNA is TGTGCCAGCAGCTTCGGCACGGGCTCTGGAAACACCATATATTTT.